A single count supports the clone carrying this TCR beta chain. Its antigen is as yet unknown. Use of 60 Vbeta and 13 Jbeta primers characterized the PCR. Produced via immunoSEQ multiplex PCR; TCRdb's table is partial and in-frame only. This table has 130,000 to 150,000 clones, about four fifths appearing once. This specimen comes from a study of cytomegalovirus exposure and HLA in healthy donors. Whole-study results and caveats: The dataset shows that most TCR sequences were rare, while some public TCRs occurred in many donors. A later analysis showed that HLA-associated TCR beta chains had undergone more clonal expansion than equally common others.

The CDR3 totals 14 residues. Germline CDR1 and CDR2: SNHLY and FYNNEI. Losses at the gene ends were 6 bases for V and 6 bases for J; bases not matched to a gene: 7. V usage is TRBV2 and J usage is TRBJ2-3, with TRBD2 matching over 9 bases. The TCR comes from a male donor in good health and CMV-seronegative. Source material: PBMCs. In nucleotides, the CDR3 is TGTGCCAGCAGCCGCGGGGGGGCCGGTGATACGCAGTATTTT. Amino acid sequence: CASSRGGAGDTQYF.